Following are 28 T cell receptor beta chains from one sample sequenced in a study of response to subunit inactivated influenza vaccine. TCRdb re-called the RT-PCR reads with MiXCR, one entry per CDR3 protein. The sample contains 650,000 to 800,000 distinct CDR3 sequences, 14% of which appear only once. Here the sequenced sample was PBMCs from blood, taken around two weeks before vaccination. These TCRs come from a man between 50 and 59 years old who received an inactivated influenza vaccine.

The chain employs TRBV7-3 and TRBJ1-1; D is unclear. V was shortened by 4 bases and J by 1 base, with 7 bases between the two germline ends. The CDR3 extends over 13 amino acids. Per the germline V gene, CDR1 is SGHTA and CDR2 is FQGTGA. CDR3 nucleotides: TGTGCCAGCAGCTCGCAACAGAACACTGAAGCTTTCTTT. It translates to CASSSQQNTEAFF.

This clonotype was seen a few times. The CDR3 nucleotides are TGTGCCAGCAGTGAATGGTTAGGGATCTATGGCTACACCTTC. This sequence encodes CASSEWLGIYGYTF. The genes are TRBV2 and TRBJ1-2; D ambiguous. The CDR3 loop spans 14 amino acids. CDR1 is SNHLY, CDR2 FYNNEI, per germline. The V gene lost 2 bases and the J gene lost 4 bases, with 11 bases spanning the gap.

This chain joins TRBV6-2 or TRBV6-3 and TRBJ2-1; D is undetermined. Between the trimmed V and J ends, which lost 4 bases and 2 bases, there was a span of 15 bases. Per germline, CDR1 MNHEY and CDR2 SVGEGT. The CDR3 runs to 16 residues. CDR3 sequence (DNA): TGTGCCAGCAGTTCCGATTACGGGCAACCCTACAATGAGCAGTTCTTC. It is translated as CASSSDYGQPYNEQFF.

The V call is TRBV28, the J call TRBJ2-1; TRBD2 matches at 7 bases. The CDR3 spans 11 residues. CDR1 and CDR2 from the germline V gene are MDHEN and SYDVKM. The V gene end was trimmed by 5 bases and the J gene end by 12 bases; junction bases not matched to a gene: 4. The CDR3 DNA is TGTGCCAGCAGTCCAGCGGGACTGCAGTTCTTC. This encodes CASSPAGLQFF.

This clonotype has a handful of counts. V usage is TRBV6-2 or TRBV6-3 and J usage is TRBJ2-1; D is perhaps TRBD2 (6 bases). CDR1 MNHEY and CDR2 SVGEGT come from the germline V gene. This CDR3 is built from 13 residues. V was trimmed by 7 bases and J by 2 bases, leaving 9 bases between them. The CDR3 DNA sequence: TGTGCCAGCACCCAGCGGGCCTACAATGAGCAGTTCTTC. Translating it yields CASTQRAYNEQFF.

The chain carries TRBV7-2 and TRBJ1-1; 9 positions agree with TRBD1. Germline CDR1 SGHTA, CDR2 FQGNSA. Trimming took 4 bases from V and 7 from J; bases not matched to a gene: 4. The CDR3 is 13 residues long. The CDR3 reads CASSSRDRVEAFF. As DNA, the CDR3 is TGTGCCAGCAGCTCCCGGGACAGGGTTGAAGCTTTCTTT. Full variable domain (remainder filled in from reference TRBV7-2 and TRBJ1-1): GAGVSQSPSNKVTEKGKDVELRCDPISGHTALYWYRQSLGQGLEFLIYFQGNSAPDKSGLPSDRFSAERTGGSVSTLTIQRTQQEDSAVYLCASSSRDRVEAFFGQGTRLTVV.

This clonotype showed up many times. The chain carries TRBV18 and TRBJ2-7, with 9 nucleotides matching TRBD1. This CDR3 is built from 14 residues. Germline CDR1 is KGHSH and CDR2 is LQKENI. Germline trimming cut 3 bases from V and 3 bases from J; bases unmatched to any gene: 3. The CDR3 is CASSPDRGNYEQYF. The CDR3 region has the DNA TGTGCCAGCTCACCCGACAGGGGGAACTACGAGCAGTACTTC.

The gene calls are TRBV20-1 and TRBJ2-5; 7 bases agree with TRBD1. After removal of 4 bases from V and 0 bases from J, the junction contained 8 bases not matched to a gene. Germline values: CDR1 DFQATT, CDR2 SNEGSKA (reference sequence). The CDR3 covers 15 residues. CDR3 sequence (DNA): TGCAGTGCTACCCGACAGGGTGGCTACCAAGAGACCCAGTACTTC. Protein product: CSATRQGGYQETQYF.

V usage is TRBV29-1 and J usage is TRBJ2-1, with 8 bases matching TRBD1. This CDR3 has 11 residues. Germline V gives CDR1 SQVTM, CDR2 ANQGSEA. After removal of 7 bases from V and 6 bases from J, the junction contained 2 bases not matched to a gene. The CDR3 spells CSGDRGNEQFF. CDR3 in DNA: TGCAGCGGTGACAGGGGCAATGAGCAGTTCTTC.

This clonotype was seen at least ten times. The V call is TRBV28, the J call TRBJ2-7, with 7 bases identical to TRBD2. V was pared by 1 base and J by 0 bases, with 3 bases of the junction left unmatched. The CDR3 extends over 15 amino acids. CDR1 is MDHEN, CDR2 SYDVKM, per germline. The CDR3 DNA is TGTGCCAGCAGTTTATCAGGCGGGAGCTCCTACGAGCAGTACTTC. Translation gives CASSLSGGSSYEQYF.

The CDR3 spells CASRLGGPGGQPQHF. Here the CDR3 DNA reads TGTGCCAGTAGACTGGGAGGGCCGGGGGGTCAGCCCCAGCATTTT. The chain employs TRBV19 and TRBJ1-5; a possible D gene is TRBD1 (5 bases). This CDR3 has 15 residues. Looked up from germline, CDR1 is LNHDA and CDR2 is SQIVND (reference sequence). Trimming cost V 6 bases and J 6 bases, with 18 bases left between them.

The sample holds many counts of this clonotype. The chain is built from TRBV6-1 and TRBJ1-6; TRBD1 might be the D (6 bases). Germline values: CDR1 MNHNS, CDR2 SASEGT. This CDR3 has 17 amino acids. Trimming pared 5 bases from V and 1 base from J, leaving 15 bases between. The CDR3 is CASSPRTVSSYNSPLHF. As DNA, the CDR3 is TGTGCCAGCAGTCCGAGGACAGTTTCATCCTATAATTCACCCCTCCACTTT.

This clonotype was seen a few times. The chain joins TRBV12-3 or TRBV12-4 to TRBJ1-4; perhaps TRBD1 as D (6 bases). The CDR3 runs 16 residues. Trimming stripped 6 bases from V and 4 bases from J, with 18 bases between. DNA for the CDR3: TGTGCCAGCAGCTTGTCTCCGGACAGACTTAATGAAAAACTGTTTTTT. The encoded protein is CASSLSPDRLNEKLFF.

This clonotype was seen a handful of times. This chain links TRBV28 with TRBJ2-7; D perhaps matches TRBD2 (5 bases). Germline V CDR1 and CDR2: MDHEN, SYDVKM. This CDR3 is 14 amino acids long. The ends were cut back, 1 base at V and 6 bases at J, with 13 bases in the middle. Here the CDR3 reads CASSLSEGKSEQYF. The CDR3, as DNA: TGTGCCAGCAGTTTATCCGAGGGTAAGAGCGAGCAGTACTTC.

This chain uses TRBV6-1 with TRBJ1-1; tentatively, D is TRBD1 (5 bases). Trimming took 7 bases from V and 1 from J, leaving 16 bases between them. The CDR3 totals 15 residues. CDR1 and CDR2 (germline): MNHNS, SASEGT. The CDR3 DNA follows: TGTGCCAGCATCCGATGGCTGACAGCGAACACTGAAGCTTTCTTT. It yields the protein CASIRWLTANTEAFF.

This clonotype was seen only a few times. The chain has TRBV7-9 and TRBJ2-5; D remains unclear. Germline CDR1 and CDR2: SEHNR and FQNEAQ (reference sequence). The CDR3 length is 14 residues. V lost 5 bases and J lost 4, with 14 bases in between. The CDR3 DNA reads as TGTGCCAGCAGCCTAACCTTAGGTGGAGAGACCCAGTACTTC. It specifies CASSLTLGGETQYF. The full variable domain, its missing parts supplied by reference TRBV7-9 and TRBJ2-5, is DTGVSQNPRHKITKRGQNVTFRCDPISEHNRLYWYRQTLGQGPEFLTYFQNEAQLEKSRLLSDRFSAERPKGSFSTLEIQRTEQGDSAMYLCASSLTLGGETQYFGPGTRLLVL.

Only a few counts were recorded for this clonotype. This rearrangement joins TRBV29-1 to TRBJ1-5, with D possibly TRBD1 on 6 matching bases. The germline gives CDR1 SQVTM, CDR2 ANQGSEA. V was shortened by 5 bases and J by 3 bases, with 11 bases between the two germline ends. CDR3 size: 13 residues. In DNA form, the CDR3 reads TGCAGCGTTATGACAGGTCTCAATCAGCCCCAGCATTTT. Protein product: CSVMTGLNQPQHF.

This rearrangement joins TRBV12-3 or TRBV12-4 to TRBJ2-7, with 10 bases identical to TRBD2. With V trimmed by 6 bases and J by 4 bases, 3 bases remained unmatched. The CDR3 loop spans 13 amino acids. Here the CDR3 DNA reads TGTGCCAGCAGACCTAGCGGGAGTTACGAGCAGTACTTC. It is translated as CASRPSGSYEQYF.

This clonotype was observed at least ten times. The rearrangement joins TRBV6-2 or TRBV6-3 to TRBJ2-1; 7 bases map to TRBD1. The CDR3 extends over 16 amino acids. Per the germline V gene, CDR1 is MNHEY and CDR2 is SVGEGT. Germline trimming cut 9 bases from V and 4 bases from J; bases unmatched to any gene: 15. This CDR3 reads CASSVWDRHTYNEQFF. The CDR3 bases are TGTGCCAGTTCGGTGTGGGACAGACATACTTACAATGAGCAGTTCTTC.

This clonotype was observed a handful of times. The chain has TRBV7-8 and TRBJ2-2; 7 bases are a match to TRBD2. CDR1 and CDR2 (germline): SGHVS, FQNEAQ. The CDR3 is 15 residues long. V was pared by 5 bases and J by 2 bases, with 5 bases of the junction left unmatched. The CDR3 nucleotides are TGTGCCAGCAGCACCGGACTAGGAAACACCGGGGAGCTGTTTTTT. It translates to CASSTGLGNTGELFF.

This clonotype was detected only a few times. The chain recombines TRBV6-5 with TRBJ2-1, with D perhaps TRBD2 (5 bases). The CDR3 contains 15 residues. The V gene lost 2 bases and the J gene lost 3 bases, with 11 bases spanning the gap. The germline CDR1 and CDR2 sequences are MNHEY and SVGAGI. This CDR3 reads CASSYMRVNYNEQFF. For the CDR3, the DNA is TGTGCCAGCAGTTACATGAGGGTCAACTACAATGAGCAGTTCTTC.

CDR3 sequence (DNA): TGTGCCAGCAGTGGGGTCGAGTGGACTTCCTACAATGAGCAGTTCTTC. As protein: CASSGVEWTSYNEQFF. The rearrangement links TRBV2 to TRBJ2-1; possibly TRBD2 for D (5 bases). CDR3 length: 16 residues. CDR1 is SNHLY and CDR2 is FYNNEI in the germline V gene. V dropped 4 bases and J dropped 1 base, with 14 bases sitting between them.

This clonotype was observed a few times. DNA for the CDR3: TGTGCCAGCAGTTACGGGGGACTAGCGGGGTACACCGGGGAGCTGTTTTTT. Translation gives CASSYGGLAGYTGELFF. This chain links TRBV6-5 with TRBJ2-2; 13 bases align to TRBD2. Germline CDR1 MNHEY, CDR2 SVGAGI. The V gene end was trimmed by 2 bases and the J gene end by 3 bases; junction bases not matched to a gene: 3. The CDR3 is 17 amino acids.

This clonotype was found a few times. This chain connects TRBV20-1 to TRBJ2-7, with 9 bases identical to TRBD1. V lost 4 bases and J lost 7; bases outside the gene matches: 11. CDR1 DFQATT and CDR2 SNEGSKA come from the germline V gene (reference sequence). The CDR3 sequence is 14 residues long. CDR3 region: CSATPGQGPREQYF. DNA of the CDR3: TGCAGTGCTACTCCGGGACAGGGCCCTCGGGAGCAGTACTTC.

This clonotype occurred a few times. V usage is TRBV12-3 or TRBV12-4 and J usage is TRBJ2-2, with 10 bases matching TRBD2. V shed 6 bases and J 3 bases; nucleotides not matched to a gene: 7. This CDR3 spans 16 amino acids. CDR3 residues: CASRESGGAYTGELFF. The CDR3 DNA follows: TGTGCCAGCAGGGAAAGCGGGGGGGCATACACCGGGGAGCTGTTTTTT.

This clonotype was observed a few times. The V and J genes are TRBV5-4 and TRBJ1-2; D unclear. CDR1 SGHNT and CDR2 YYREEE come from the germline V gene (reference sequence). CDR3 length: 13 residues. The ends were cut back, 2 bases at V and 6 bases at J, with 11 bases in the middle. CDR3 nucleotide sequence: TGTGCCAGCAGCTTTTCGGGAACGGATGGCTACACCTTC. Amino acids: CASSFSGTDGYTF. The full variable domain, in which reference TRBV5-4 and TRBJ1-2 provide the parts outside the CDR3, is ETGVTQSPTHLIKTRGQQVTLRCSSQSGHNTVSWYQQALGQGPQFIFQYYREEENGRGNFPPRFSGLQFPNYSSELNVNALELDDSALYLCASSFSGTDGYTFGSGTRLTVV.

CDR3 sequence: CASQGQGDYNEQFF. The DNA for the CDR3 is TGTGCCAGCCAAGGACAGGGTGACTACAATGAGCAGTTCTTC. The chain links TRBV25-1 to TRBJ2-1; 8 nucleotides align to TRBD1. The junction had 6 bases not matched to a gene; V was cut back by 8 bases and J by 3 bases. In germline, CDR1 is MGHDK, CDR2 SYGVNS. The CDR3 runs to 14 residues. The full variable domain, rest sourced from reference TRBV25-1 and TRBJ2-1, is EADIYQTPRYLVIGTGKKITLECSQTMGHDKMYWYQQDPGMELHLIHYSYGVNSTEKGDLSSESTVSRIRTEHFPLTLESARPSHTSQYLCASQGQGDYNEQFFGPGTRLTVL.

This clonotype was found many times. The chain carries TRBV24-1 and TRBJ2-1; the D is unclear. The V gene lost 12 bases and the J gene lost 9 bases, with 14 bases spanning the gap. This CDR3 is built from 11 residues. Looked up from germline, CDR1 is KGHDR and CDR2 is SFDVKD. CDR3 DNA sequence: TGTGCCGTCGGACCGTTGGGTGAGCAGTTCTTC. The encoded protein is CAVGPLGEQFF.